These 17 T cell receptor beta chains came from one sample sequenced in a study of spatial heterogeneity in lung cancer. TCRdb passed the 5' RACE reads through MiXCR, listing each CDR3 protein once. The sample consists of 20,000 to 25,000 distinct CDR3 sequences, 5.5% to 8% of them appearing once. Time point here: sample taken at primary tumor resection. The input material, whole RNA from tumor, nontumor lung or frozen PBMC, was sequenced unsorted. The input for sequencing was PBMCs, taken at surgery. The receptors here all came from a male donor with early-stage non-small cell lung cancer.

This clonotype was detected many times. The gene calls are TRBV20-1 and TRBJ1-5, with no clear D. CDR1 is DFQATT and CDR2 is SNEGSKA in the germline V gene (reference sequence). V was clipped by 1 base and J by 1 base, with 11 bases between them. The CDR3 runs 15 residues. The CDR3 DNA follows: TGCAGTGCTAGAGGGCTGGGAAGGAGCAATCAGCCCCAGCATTTT. Its translation: CSARGLGRSNQPQHF.

This clonotype was recorded at least ten times. The chain is built from TRBV4-1 and TRBJ1-1, with D uncertain. CDR3 length equals 14 residues. The germline gives CDR1 MGHRA, CDR2 YSYEKL. V dropped 6 bases and J dropped 5 bases, with 16 bases sitting between them. CDR3 sequence reads: CASRLSSWVTEAFF. CDR3 nucleotide sequence: TGCGCCAGCAGATTGTCTAGCTGGGTTACTGAAGCTTTCTTT.

CDR3 sequence: CASSLNMDTEAFF. As DNA, the CDR3 is TGCGCCAGCAGCCTGAACATGGACACTGAAGCTTTCTTT. The chain joins TRBV5-1 to TRBJ1-1; D is ambiguous. The CDR3 runs to 13 residues. Trimming left V 4 bases short and J 3 bases short, with 10 bases between. Germline lookup yields CDR1 SGHRS and CDR2 YFSETQ.

Relative to its sample, this clonotype is medium-sized (0.01 to 0.1%). This sequence joins TRBV5-1 and TRBJ1-2; D is uncertain. V was trimmed by 0 bases and J by 4 bases, leaving 10 bases between them. Germline V gene lookup returns CDR1 SGHRS and CDR2 YFSETQ. The CDR3 runs to 14 residues. CDR3 region: CASSLAGQLYGYTF. CDR3 DNA: TGCGCCAGCAGCTTGGCCGGCCAGCTCTATGGCTACACCTTC.

The chain uses TRBV5-1 and TRBJ2-7; D unresolved. V lost 0 bases and J lost 5, with 12 bases in between. The CDR3 length is 14 residues. CDR1 is SGHRS and CDR2 is YFSETQ in the germline V gene. The CDR3 is CASSLDSPMDEQYF. The CDR3 DNA follows: TGCGCCAGCAGCTTGGACTCCCCCATGGACGAGCAGTACTTC.

This clonotype was seen a handful of times. The rearrangement joins TRBV13 to TRBJ1-6; perhaps TRBD1 as D (6 bases). This CDR3 contains 13 residues. The V end lost 3 bases, the J end lost 12 bases, and 12 bases lay between the germline ends. Germline assignment: CDR1 PRHDT and CDR2 FYEKMQ (reference sequence). CDR3 sequence reads: CASSFKRGGPLHF. The DNA for the CDR3 is TGTGCCAGCAGCTTTAAAAGAGGGGGACCCCTCCACTTT.

This clonotype has a handful of counts. The chain uses TRBV19 and TRBJ2-7; D remains ambiguous. V shed 4 bases and J shed 2 bases, with 9 bases lying between them. The CDR3 runs 13 residues. Germline-derived CDR1 and CDR2 are LNHDA and SQIVND (reference sequence). The CDR3 protein is CASSRTAAYEQYF. CDR3 DNA: TGTGCCAGTAGTAGGACCGCCGCCTACGAGCAGTACTTC. Drawing the rest from reference TRBV19 and TRBJ2-7, the complete variable domain is DGGITQSPKYLFRKEGQNVTLSCEQNLNHDAMYWYRQDPGQGLRLIYYSQIVNDFQKGDIAEGYSVSREKKESFPLTVTSAQKNPTAFYLCASSRTAAYEQYFGPGTRLTVT.

The chain has TRBV6-1 and TRBJ2-7; weak D call: TRBD1 (5 bases). Germline CDR1 and CDR2: MNHNS and SASEGT. The CDR3 loop spans 14 amino acids. Trimming took 0 bases from V and 3 from J, leaving 9 bases between them. The CDR3 sequence: CASSEARTYYEQYV. The CDR3 region has the DNA TGTGCCAGCAGTGAAGCTCGGACATACTACGAGCAGTACGTC.

This clonotype has more than one count but fewer than ten. The chain combines TRBV5-1 with TRBJ1-2, with unresolved D. The CDR3 is made up of 16 amino acids. Germline lookup yields CDR1 SGHRS and CDR2 YFSETQ. Trimming shortened V by 3 bases and J by 5 bases, and 20 bases separated the two germline ends. CDR3 nucleotide sequence: TGCGCCAGCAGCTCATTACAAGGAGGAAGCTATTATGGCTACACCTTC. It is translated as CASSSLQGGSYYGYTF.

The table lists this clonotype with a few counts. The chain is built from TRBV18 and TRBJ2-7; D gene uncertain. Trimming cost V 2 bases and J 3 bases, with 14 bases left between them. There are 15 residues in the CDR3. Germline V CDR1 and CDR2: KGHSH, LQKENI. The CDR3 region has the DNA TGTGCCAGCTCACCAGGAGCCCCTGGGGTCTACGAGCAGTACTTC. As protein: CASSPGAPGVYEQYF.

This chain's CDR3 is CASSSRGEQFF. CDR3 nucleotides: TGTGCCAGCAGTTCCCGGGGTGAGCAGTTCTTC. This chain joins TRBV6-6 and TRBJ2-1; tentative D call: TRBD2 (5 bases). CDR3 length: 11 residues. The V end was cut by 4 bases, the J end by 9 bases, with 7 bases between. Looked up from germline, CDR1 is MNHNY and CDR2 is SVGAGI (reference sequence).

This clonotype was seen a few times. This chain joins TRBV29-1 and TRBJ2-6; D gene uncertain. V shed 4 bases and J shed 1 base, with 5 bases lying between them. CDR1 is SQVTM, CDR2 ANQGSEA, per germline. This CDR3 has 13 amino acids. CDR3 region: CSVAGSGANVLTF. Here the CDR3 DNA reads TGCAGCGTTGCTGGATCTGGGGCCAACGTCCTGACTTTC. The full variable domain, with the rest looked up from reference TRBV29-1 and TRBJ2-6, is SAVISQKPSRDICQRGTSLTIQCQVDSQVTMMFWYRQQPGQSLTLIATANQGSEATYESGFVIDKFPISRPNLTFSTLTVSNMSPEDSSIYLCSVAGSGANVLTFGAGSRLTVL.

The chain carries TRBV7-9 and TRBJ1-4; D call uncertain. From germline, CDR1 is SEHNR and CDR2 FQNEAQ (reference sequence). Trimming shortened V by 6 bases and J by 0 bases, and 11 bases separated the two germline ends. This CDR3 has 15 amino acids. The CDR3 nucleotides read TGTGCCAGCAGGTCTACCAGTGCAACTAATGAAAAACTGTTTTTT. Translating it yields CASRSTSATNEKLFF.

This clonotype was detected ten times or more. The chain has TRBV5-6 and TRBJ2-3, with TRBD1 identical over 9 bases. V gave up 3 bases and J gave up 0 bases; unmatched junction bases: 5. CDR3 length: 16 residues. CDR1 is SGHDT, CDR2 YYEEEE, per germline. The CDR3 sequence is CASSSLGTGSTDTQYF. As DNA, the CDR3 is TGTGCCAGCAGCTCCCTAGGGACAGGGAGCACAGATACGCAGTATTTT.

This rearrangement joins TRBV7-2 to TRBJ2-3; D gene uncertain. V was cut by 5 bases and J by 0 bases, with 9 bases left in between. CDR1 is SGHTA and CDR2 is FQGNSA in the germline V gene. CDR3 size: 14 residues. Here the CDR3 DNA reads TGTGCCAGCAGCCCTCCGGAGAGCACAGATACGCAGTATTTT. Its protein is CASSPPESTDTQYF. The variable domain in full, with the rest retrieved from reference TRBV7-2 and TRBJ2-3, is GAGVSQSPSNKVTEKGKDVELRCDPISGHTALYWYRQSLGQGLEFLIYFQGNSAPDKSGLPSDRFSAERTGGSVSTLTIQRTQQEDSAVYLCASSPPESTDTQYFGPGTRLTVL.

This clonotype showed up many times. The chain is built from TRBV12-3 or TRBV12-4 and TRBJ1-1; 9 bases are a match to TRBD1. The CDR3 length is 14 residues. J was trimmed by 3 bases and V by 6 bases; bases with no gene match: 5. The CDR3 reads CASSRTGVDTEAFF. CDR3 nucleotides: TGTGCCAGCAGCCGGACAGGGGTTGACACTGAAGCTTTCTTT.

In its sample, this clonotype was seen many times. The V and J genes are TRBV12-3 or TRBV12-4 and TRBJ1-1, with 7 positions matching TRBD1. The CDR3 spans 14 residues. Trimming removed 5 bases from V and 1 base from J; junction bases left unmatched: 4. The CDR3: CASSLTGRNTEAFF. The CDR3 DNA is TGTGCCAGCAGTCTGACAGGGCGGAACACTGAAGCTTTCTTT.